This paragraph covers one TCR beta chain sequence. Its specificity is not known. TCRs were sequenced from three patients responding to pembrolizumab. The CDR3 consists of 14 residues. Germline lookup yields CDR1 SGHRS and CDR2 YFSETQ. Trimming cost V 4 bases and J 3 bases, with 11 bases left between them. This sample stems from a study of PD-1 blockade in mismatch repair-deficient tumors. Turning to the study itself: Enrolled about 2013-2017, patients had progressing, pretreated mismatch repair-deficient cancers of approximately 13 types. Whole-study results and caveats: Tumor-resident clones, often absent from pretreatment blood, expanded after pembrolizumab and then contracted.

This table comes from immunoSEQ multiplex PCR, and its TCRdb copy is limited to in-frame clones, with some not included. Of about 84,000 clones in the sample, more than 65% were seen once. The V call is TRBV5-1, the J call TRBJ2-1; unclear D gene. Specimen: peripheral blood, collected 12 weeks after starting pembrolizumab. The sequence was collected from an adult with mismatch repair-deficient cancer. CDR3 nucleotide sequence: TGCGCCAGCAGCCCGAACACCTACTACAATGAGCAGTTCTTC. Encoded protein: CASSPNTYYNEQFF.